A selection of T cell receptor beta chains follows, all from one sample in a study of a mutant IDH1 vaccine in newly diagnosed glioma. Profiling relied on immunoSEQ multiplex PCR, and the TCRdb table lists in-frame clones only, not all of them. This table has 95,000 to 100,000 clones, roughly 89% appearing once. The sample consisted of PBMCs, taken from a glioma patient treated with radiotherapy, temozolomide or both. The origin of the receptors is a woman aged 45-65 years with glioma. The CDR3 runs from the conserved cysteine through the conserved F or W. D genes are given only for firm matches. For some rows the clone size is stated as once, few or many, or as a class when expanded; others skip it.

TRBJ1-1	NA	NA	TRBV10-2	TGCGCCAGCTTATGGGGAGTGAACACTGAAGCTTTCTTT	CASLWGVNTEAFF
TRBJ2-3	NA	NA	TRBV10-3	TGTGCCATCAGTGAGGGGGCACCGCAAGATACGCAGTATTTT	CAISEGAPQDTQYF
TRBJ2-5	NA	NA	TRBV5-1	TGCGCCAGCAGCCTGGGGCGCCGCCAAGAGACCCAGTACTTC	CASSLGRRQETQYF
TRBJ1-1	TRBD1	NA	TRBV5-1	TGCGCCAGCAGCTCACAGGGGCCGACAAACACTGAAGCTTTCTTT	CASSSQGPTNTEAFF
TRBJ2-7	NA	NA	TRBV27	TGTGCCACATCCCGGGACGCTTCACGTGGGGAGCAGTACTTC	CATSRDASRGEQYF
TRBJ2-1	NA	once	TRBV4-1	TGCGCCAGCAGCCAAGTACCTATCTCCTACAATGAGCAGTTCTTC	CASSQVPISYNEQFF
TRBJ1-1	TRBD1	NA	TRBV6-5	TGTGCCAGCAGGCGGACAGGGGGTTTCGCTTTCTTT	CASRRTGGFAFF
TRBJ1-4	NA	NA	TRBV7-9	TGTGCCAGCAGCTCCGGGGCTGCAACTAATGAAAAACTGTTTTTT	CASSSGAATNEKLFF
TRBJ2-3	NA	NA	TRBV5-6	TGTGCCAGCAGCTGGACCGGGTCGGATACGCAGTATTTT	CASSWTGSDTQYF
TRBJ2-7	NA	NA	TRBV4-1	TGCGCCAGCAGCCAAGTGACTATTTCCTACGAGCAGTACTTC	CASSQVTISYEQYF
TRBJ2-7	NA	NA	TRBV27	TGTGCCAGCAGAGGTGGCACGTCCTACGAGCAGTACTTC	CASRGGTSYEQYF
TRBJ1-6	NA	NA	TRBV4-2	TGTGCCAGCAGCCAAGAGGGCCAGTTCAGCTCCTATAATTCACCCCTCCACTTT	CASSQEGQFSSYNSPLHF
TRBJ1-6	NA	NA	TRBV5-1	TGCGCCAGCAGCTTATGGACCGTGGGGTCCTATAATTCACCCCTCCACTTT	CASSLWTVGSYNSPLHF
TRBJ2-1	NA	NA	TRBV7-9	TGTGCCAGCAGCCCCCTGGTGGGAGACTACAATGAGCAGTTCTTC	CASSPLVGDYNEQFF
TRBJ2-7	NA	NA	TRBV5-4	TGTGCCAGCAGCCCTGATGGAGCTCAGAGCACCTACGAGCAGTACTTC	CASSPDGAQSTYEQYF